The source of this T cell receptor beta chain is a study of shared clonotypes between healthy human individuals (dated by TCRdb to about 2020). Looking at the study overall: The cohort comprised a couple of women and three men aged 18 to 49 years. Per donor, three plates each were used for CD4 naive and CD4 memory, two for CD8 naive, and one for CD8 memory. To estimate repertoire size and how much clonotypes are shared between individuals, the study performed deep sequencing of blood TCR repertoires from a handful of healthy adults. To increase sequencing depth and limit assay-specific biases, different laboratories used diverse techniques to prepare libraries and sequence TCR repertoires. Between about 0.8 and 8.9 billion PBMCs per donor were obtained by leukapheresis.

Points on this clone: Its antigen is still unknown. Base qualities were left out, and no much larger clone turns up one base away.

The donors were healthy, HIV-negative adults who had no recently reported acute infections or vaccinations. Only Caucasian adults living in Nashville, Tennessee, USA were represented among the donors. Magnetic negative selection was used to enrich CD4+ T cells, after which naive cells were positively selected on CD45RA and the negative fraction became the memory subset. After blood collection by leukapheresis, PBMCs were isolated using Ficoll-Histopaque density gradient centrifugation and then cryopreserved in the vapor phase of liquid nitrogen. Analytical flow cytometry was used to check the purity and quantity of each magnetically sorted T cell population. Genomic DNA was isolated from each sorted fraction and quantified by UV absorbance on a Nanodrop 2000c. Using the deep immunoSEQ assay, TCR CDR3 regions were amplified from genomic DNA by multiplex PCR. Extracted genomic DNA from each cell subset was distributed evenly across all wells of several immunoSEQ 96-well plates, and each plate was treated as a replicate. Each replicate PCR for sorted subsets received roughly 200 ng genomic DNA, equal to about 30,000 T cell genomes. The purified libraries were quantified using a Qubit 3.0 fluorometer, sized with a Bioanalyzer 2100, and then quantified again using the KAPA Library Quantification kit. Every immunoSEQ 96-well plate was sequenced on a dedicated single-read 150-cycle Illumina NextSeq 550 flow cell. From the authors' description of their analysis: Because the immunoSEQ output held only junctional sequences and lacked quality scores, the filtering could not match the filtering applied to full-length reads. To assign V/J genes and CDR3, sequences were annotated against IMGT germline references using PyIR, a Python wrapper for IgBLAST v1.9. Reads were filtered out if the reads had weak V/J assignments (E-value above 1e-6), no CDR3, stop codons, out-of-frame junctions, or ambiguous translated residues. A V3J clonotype was defined by an identical inferred V gene, J gene, and CDR3 amino acid sequence. Percentage overlap between repertoires was computed as shared unique clonotypes divided by the size of the smaller repertoire. Three approaches were used to assess repertoire richness: RTK rarefaction, the Chao1 estimator, and Recon v2.1 estimates of unobserved clonotypes. Generation probabilities were computed with OLGA for all TCRbeta clonotypes obtained by the gDNA method from several donors. TCRdb took over this immuneACCESS table, retaining in-frame rearrangements with V and J assigned. Such tables are incomplete; in checked studies, under half of the missing clones stem from an unresolved V gene, and the remainder is unexplained. That table furnishes V, J and clone size, whereas the DNA furnished D and trimming. The sample data list hundreds of thousands of clones, and about three quarters of these were observed just once. The ten most abundant clones make up around 2% of the sample.

Paper-wide results and their limitations: Across four donors, approximately 5% of naive CD4, 3% to 4% of naive CD8, about 2.3% of memory CD4, and 0.3% to 0.45% of memory CD8 clonotypes were shared. Only blood was sampled, and tissue TCR repertoires likely differ from those in blood. Higher generation probabilities were observed for clonotypes shared by all four sorted-subset donors than for non-shared clonotypes. The small number of donors limited the genetic and exposure-history diversity represented. Based on pairwise subsampling, the degree of clonotype sharing among donors was expected to be affected by sequencing depth. Larger estimated clonotype richness was generally found for naive subsets than for memory subsets. Even with the large sequencing depth, rarefaction of the sorted-subset datasets indicated that sequencing was incomplete.

V is shortened by 2 bases, J by 0 bases, and the region joining them spans 4 bases. CDR1 is given as SGHTA and CDR2 as FQGNSA, both from the germline V gene. The CDR3 numbers 13 residues from cysteine through phenylalanine. The entry retains the CDR3 DNA only, 39 bases that are in frame from base 1. The sequence was obtained from a woman aged 25 to 39 in good health. The sequencing input was memory CD4+ T cells sorted from blood. The cell subset or site label corresponds to: CD45RA-negative fraction. The rearranged segments are TRBV7-2 and TRBJ2-5; the D gene lacks a confident call. The nucleotide sequence reads TGTGCCAGCAGCTTAACATACCAAGAGACCCAGTACTTC. Its protein reads: CASSLTYQETQYF.